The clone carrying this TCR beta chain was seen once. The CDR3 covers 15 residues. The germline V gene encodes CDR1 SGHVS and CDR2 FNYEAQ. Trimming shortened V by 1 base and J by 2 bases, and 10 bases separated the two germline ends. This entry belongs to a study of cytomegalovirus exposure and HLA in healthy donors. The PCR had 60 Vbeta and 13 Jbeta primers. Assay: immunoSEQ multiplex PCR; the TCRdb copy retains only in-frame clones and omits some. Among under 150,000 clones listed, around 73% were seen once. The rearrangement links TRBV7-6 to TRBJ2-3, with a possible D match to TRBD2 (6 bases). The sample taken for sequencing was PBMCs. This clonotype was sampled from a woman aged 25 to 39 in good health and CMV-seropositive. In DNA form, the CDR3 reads TGTGCCAGCAGCTTAGTAGCGGCATTCACAGATACGCAGTATTTT. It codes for CASSLVAAFTDTQYF.